A selection of T cell receptor beta chains follows, all from one sample in a study of identical twins. TCRdb called the 5' RACE reads again in MiXCR, with one record for every CDR3 protein. Of 500,000 to 600,000 distinct CDR3 sequences listed, less than 25% are singletons. These same data were also listed under a study on T cells expressing NK-cell markers.

Specimen: CD4+ T cells sorted from blood. The source is a woman under 30 in good health. CDR3s include the opening cysteine and the closing phenylalanine or tryptophan. Fields, in order: J gene, V gene, D gene, CDR3 protein. A D gene is named only where the DNA matches it firmly.

>TRBJ2-4|TRBV3-1|-
CASEVGGPAKNIQYF
>TRBJ1-1|TRBV7-9|-
CASSLTRANEAFF
>TRBJ2-3|TRBV25-1|TRBD2
CASRPGGYTEREFRTDTQYF
>TRBJ2-2|TRBV3-1|-
CASSQEPLGGELFF
>TRBJ2-1|TRBV20-1|-
CSARDPGARRGHNEQFF
>TRBJ1-4|TRBV5-1|TRBD1
CASSLRWGQNEKLFF
>TRBJ1-2|TRBV29-1|TRBD1
CSVYRGHGYTF
>TRBJ1-1|TRBV20-1|-
CSARAGGGRNTEAFF
>TRBJ1-1|TRBV20-1|TRBD1
CSASRDRVTEAFF
>TRBJ2-1|TRBV5-1|TRBD2
CASSLLAGASNEQFF
>TRBJ1-2|TRBV6-2/TRBV6-3|-
CASSYGQFFRYTF
>TRBJ2-3|TRBV20-1|-
CSARGWREPDTQYF
>TRBJ1-5|TRBV5-1|-
CASSLAGGIQPQHF
>TRBJ1-2|TRBV29-1|-
CSVEGGPAGYGYTF
>TRBJ2-3|TRBV11-2|-
CASSLVPPDTQYF
>TRBJ2-5|TRBV7-2|-
CASSQYRVGNETQYF
>TRBJ1-2|TRBV19|-
CASSRNTGMGYGYTF
>TRBJ1-3|TRBV12-3/TRBV12-4|TRBD1
CASSSRDRVDTIYF
>TRBJ2-1|TRBV14|-
CASSQDCGNRSDEQFF
>TRBJ2-7|TRBV5-5|TRBD1
CASSLAPDRAYEQYF
>TRBJ1-1|TRBV20-1|-
CSARPPSGTEAFF
>TRBJ1-2|TRBV20-1|-
CSAREGVGAGYTF
>TRBJ2-7|TRBV25-1|-
CASSGGAGIIPHF
>TRBJ1-1|TRBV7-2|-
CASSLWRITEAFF
>TRBJ2-7|TRBV10-1|-
CASSGGLGGRRYEQYF
>TRBJ2-1|TRBV20-1|-
CSVTSSNPPYNEQFF
>TRBJ1-2|TRBV7-8|-
CASRGGLGGYTF
>TRBJ1-2|TRBV29-1|TRBD1
CSGGDRGYGYTF
>TRBJ1-5|TRBV12-3/TRBV12-4|-
CASRVDGAQPQHF
>TRBJ1-2|TRBV12-3/TRBV12-4|TRBD1
CASSWDSSYYGYTF
>TRBJ2-5|TRBV18|-
CASSPSSSASGETQYF
>TRBJ2-3|TRBV5-1|-
CASSSMGGRFTDTQYF
>TRBJ1-4|TRBV19|-
CATRRRDISATNEKLFF
>TRBJ1-5|TRBV7-9|-
CASSLMVEAPQHF
>TRBJ2-3|TRBV20-1|-
CSAGPPRPGNTQYF
>TRBJ2-7|TRBV20-1|TRBD2
CSASTSGSLYEQYF
>TRBJ2-3|TRBV20-1|-
CSASAYYPSTDTQYF
>TRBJ2-7|TRBV20-1|-
CSAFPPNSGSHEQYF
>TRBJ2-7|TRBV3-1|-
CASSQVRFEQYF
>TRBJ2-2|TRBV3-1|TRBD2
CASSLRLAGDAGELFF
>TRBJ2-3|TRBV7-7|TRBD2
CASSFIAGGTDTQYF